Shown below are 18 T cell receptor beta chains from a single sample sequenced in a study of human T cells and chemical hapten exposure. Time point meaning: patch test 1, 2 weeks after DPC sensitization. Treatment given: therapeutic diphenylcyclopropenone sensitization with weekly scalp DPC. TCRdb re-derived calls from the RACE reads in MiXCR, one entry per CDR3 protein. The repertoire has around 110,000 distinct CDR3 sequences, around 10% of them found once; the top ten carry about 1.4%. Source: whole blood, taken in connection with sensitization to the hapten diphenylcyclopropenone (DPC). Source of these receptors: a woman aged 50 to 60 with alopecia areata. Some clones in this sample may be carry-over from other donors' samples.

This clonotype has only a few counts. The V and J genes are TRBV6-2 or TRBV6-3 and TRBJ1-1; TRBD1 is a possible D gene (5 bases). This CDR3 has 15 amino acids. Germline V lookup: CDR1 MNHEY, CDR2 SVGEGT. Trimming removed 5 bases from V and 5 bases from J, with 18 bases in between. CDR3 bases: TGTGCCAGCAGTGAAACAGGAAAAGGAAAAACTGAAGCTTTCTTT. Amino acids: CASSETGKGKTEAFF.

The genes are TRBV6-2 or TRBV6-3 and TRBJ2-7, with D uncertain. Trimming took off 5 bases at V and 3 bases at J, with 11 bases between the two ends. The CDR3 has 13 amino acids. CDR1 is MNHEY and CDR2 is SVGEGT in the germline V gene. CDR3 loop: CASSRTVRYEQYF. CDR3 nucleotide sequence: TGTGCCAGCAGTCGGACGGTCCGCTACGAGCAGTACTTC.

This clonotype was seen only a few times. The J gene is TRBJ2-7, the V gene TRBV7-9; weak D call: TRBD2 (6 bases). Germline lookup yields CDR1 SEHNR and CDR2 FQNEAQ (reference sequence). V shed 5 bases and J shed 5 bases, with 10 bases lying between them. The CDR3 is 12 residues long. The CDR3 spells CASSPRRDEQYF. The CDR3 DNA reads TGTGCCAGCAGCCCCCGGAGGGACGAGCAGTACTTC. The full variable domain, completed using reference TRBV7-9 and TRBJ2-7, is DTGVSQNPRHKITKRGQNVTFRCDPISEHNRLYWYRQTLGQGPEFLTYFQNEAQLEKSRLLSDRFSAERPKGSFSTLEIQRTEQGDSAMYLCASSPRRDEQYFGPGTRLTVT.

This clonotype has more than one count but fewer than ten. The rearrangement links TRBV13 to TRBJ2-7, with 7 bases matching TRBD2. The CDR3 loop spans 16 amino acids. The V segment lost 5 bases and the J segment 5 bases; nucleotides outside the gene matches: 15. Germline V lookup: CDR1 PRHDT, CDR2 FYEKMQ (reference sequence). The CDR3 is CASSRFPAGVRNEQYF. The CDR3 region has the DNA TGTGCCAGCAGCCGGTTCCCGGCGGGAGTAAGAAACGAGCAGTACTTC.

The rearrangement uses TRBV29-1 and TRBJ2-5, with a possible D match to TRBD2 (6 bases). Germline V gene data show CDR1 as SQVTM and CDR2 as ANQGSEA. The CDR3 totals 12 residues. Trimming removed 4 bases at V and 9 bases at J, with 15 bases between. The CDR3 reads CSVAGEEEAQYF. The CDR3 bases are TGCAGCGTTGCGGGGGAGGAGGAGGCCCAGTACTTC.

There are many counts of this clonotype. This chain links TRBV6-2 or TRBV6-3 with TRBJ1-5, with no clear D. CDR1 MNHEY and CDR2 SVGEGT come from the germline V gene. Trimming stripped 3 bases from V and 3 bases from J, with 12 bases between. The CDR3 is 15 amino acids. The CDR3 region is CASSYGILLNQPQHF. The CDR3 region has the DNA TGTGCCAGCAGTTATGGAATCTTGCTCAATCAGCCCCAGCATTTT.

The chain employs TRBV20-1 and TRBJ1-2; D remains ambiguous. The CDR3 loop spans 12 amino acids. Per germline, CDR1 DFQATT and CDR2 SNEGSKA (reference sequence). The V end was cut by 3 bases, the J end by 4 bases, with 9 bases between. CDR3 sequence (DNA): TGCAGTGCTAGTTCAGCAGCCTATGGCTACACCTTC. It specifies CSASSAAYGYTF.

This clonotype has a count of ten or more. The chain joins TRBV12-3 or TRBV12-4 to TRBJ2-2; D uncertain. This CDR3 region has 16 residues. V lost 2 bases and J 3 bases, leaving 13 bases between the germline ends. This CDR3 reads CASSLQAPPDTGELFF. DNA of the CDR3: TGTGCCAGCAGTTTACAGGCCCCCCCGGACACCGGGGAGCTGTTTTTT.

The genes are TRBV12-3 or TRBV12-4 and TRBJ1-2; weak D call: TRBD1 (5 bases). CDR3 length equals 13 residues. The V end lost 0 bases, the J end lost 8 bases, and 10 bases lay between the germline ends. The CDR3 here is CASSLAGVKGYTF. The CDR3 DNA reads as TGTGCCAGCAGTTTAGCAGGGGTAAAGGGCTACACCTTC.

In its sample, this clonotype was seen many times. The chain employs TRBV20-1 and TRBJ2-6, with unresolved D. With 4 bases removed from V and 0 bases from J, the gap between germline ends came to 13 bases. CDR3 length: 16 amino acids. Per germline, CDR1 DFQATT and CDR2 SNEGSKA (reference sequence). The CDR3 coding sequence is TGCAGTGCTACCCGGACGTTAAGCTCTGGGGCCAACGTCCTGACTTTC. This sequence encodes CSATRTLSSGANVLTF.

The CDR3 is CASSLAGRTDTQYF. In DNA, the CDR3 is TGCGCCAGCAGCCTAGCGGGACGGACGGATACGCAGTATTTT. The chain joins TRBV5-1 to TRBJ2-3, with 9 bases fitting TRBD2. The CDR3 spans 14 residues. Trimming took 4 bases from V and 6 from J; bases not matched to a gene: 6. In germline, CDR1 is SGHRS, CDR2 YFSETQ.

V is TRBV29-1 and J is TRBJ2-3; D is perhaps TRBD1 or TRBD2 (5 bases each). Germline CDR1 SQVTM, CDR2 ANQGSEA. Deletions cut 6 bases from V and 8 bases from J, with 15 bases between. The CDR3 runs to 12 residues. CDR3 protein: CSVKVDGATQYF. In DNA form, the CDR3 reads TGCAGCGTGAAGGTAGACGGGGCTACGCAGTATTTT.

This clonotype was counted ten times or more. The rearrangement uses TRBV12-3 or TRBV12-4 and TRBJ1-4, with 7 bases lining up with TRBD1. The junction had 3 bases not matched to a gene; V was cut back by 6 bases and J by 5 bases. The CDR3 sequence is 13 residues long. The CDR3 bases are TGTGCCAGCAGCCCGGGACAGAATGAAAAACTGTTTTTT. Translation: CASSPGQNEKLFF.

This clonotype occurred many times. The V and J genes are TRBV6-6 and TRBJ1-6, with D hard to call. The V gene's germline CDR1 is MNHNY and CDR2 SVGAGI (reference sequence). V was cut by 6 bases and J by 8 bases, with 17 bases left in between. The CDR3 length is 15 residues. Here the CDR3 reads CASSPKGHPYSPLHF. The CDR3 bases are TGTGCCAGCAGCCCCAAGGGCCACCCCTATTCACCCCTCCACTTT.

The sample holds a few counts of this clonotype. J is TRBJ1-5 and V is TRBV18; perhaps TRBD1 as D (6 bases). There are 15 residues in the CDR3. Trimming shortened V by 0 bases and J by 3 bases, and 9 bases separated the two germline ends. Germline V gene lookup returns CDR1 KGHSH and CDR2 LQKENI. CDR3 loop: CASSPPDRYNQPQHF. For the CDR3, the DNA is TGTGCCAGCTCACCACCCGACAGGTACAATCAGCCCCAGCATTTT.

The chain recombines TRBV7-9 with TRBJ2-3, with a tentative D call TRBD2 (5 bases). This CDR3 spans 15 amino acids. Germline CDR1 SEHNR, CDR2 FQNEAQ (reference sequence). The germline V and J ends were trimmed by 4 bases and 3 bases, with 14 bases remaining between them. CDR3 coding DNA: TGTGCCAGCAGCTACAAGGAGGTGGGAACAGATACGCAGTATTTT. Its translation: CASSYKEVGTDTQYF.

The chain has TRBV7-9 and TRBJ1-5; D is unresolved. CDR3 size: 14 residues. Germline V gene sequence: CDR1 SEHNR, CDR2 FQNEAQ (reference sequence). Between the trimmed V and J ends, which lost 1 base and 1 base, there was a span of 5 bases. The CDR3 loop is CASSLVDSNQPQHF. CDR3 nucleotides: TGTGCCAGCAGCTTAGTCGACAGCAATCAGCCCCAGCATTTT. The full variable domain, with the rest looked up from reference TRBV7-9 and TRBJ1-5, is DTGVSQNPRHKITKRGQNVTFRCDPISEHNRLYWYRQTLGQGPEFLTYFQNEAQLEKSRLLSDRFSAERPKGSFSTLEIQRTEQGDSAMYLCASSLVDSNQPQHFGDGTRLSIL.

The chain employs TRBV18 and TRBJ2-2; perhaps TRBD1 as D (6 bases). CDR3 size: 15 residues. Between the trimmed V and J ends, which lost 5 bases and 4 bases, there was a span of 14 bases. Germline V CDR1 and CDR2: KGHSH, LQKENI. The CDR3 region is CASSASGEPTGELFF. For the CDR3, the DNA is TGTGCCAGCTCAGCTTCAGGGGAACCCACCGGGGAGCTGTTTTTT.